Below are 32 T cell receptor beta chains sequenced from a single sample in a study of T cell responses to AZD1222 COVID-19 vaccine. Clones were read by immunoSEQ multiplex PCR, and TCRdb kept only the in-frame ones, dropping some. In the table there are 150,000 to 200,000 clones, approximately 90% of which are singletons. This specimen was peripheral blood, taken on day 0 of AZD1222 vaccination. These receptors were collected from an adult in good health.

The chain recombines TRBV24-1 with TRBJ2-1; 10 nucleotides agree with TRBD2. Germline assignment: CDR1 KGHDR and CDR2 SFDVKD. V lost 8 bases to trimming and J lost 8 bases; unmatched junction nucleotides: 5. The CDR3 loop spans 13 amino acids. The CDR3 nucleotides are TGTGCCACCAATTTAGCGGGAGGCGATGAGCAGTTCTTC. This encodes CATNLAGGDEQFF.

The rearrangement joins TRBV28 to TRBJ1-3; 8 nucleotides agree with TRBD1. Losses at the gene ends were 5 bases for V and 7 bases for J; bases not matched to a gene: 7. Germline lookup yields CDR1 MDHEN and CDR2 SYDVKM. This CDR3 contains 14 residues. CDR3 nucleotides: TGTGCCAGCAGTGCCGGGACAGGAATTAACACCATATATTTT. Translating it yields CASSAGTGINTIYF.

The chain is built from TRBV6-2 or TRBV6-3 and TRBJ2-7; TRBD2 matches at 7 bases. The germline V gene has CDR1 MNHEY and CDR2 SVGEGT. CDR3 size: 14 residues. V lost 6 bases to trimming and J lost 3 bases; unmatched junction nucleotides: 8. The CDR3 loop reads CASSWEGSLYEQYF. The CDR3 region has the DNA TGTGCCAGCAGCTGGGAGGGGTCCCTCTACGAGCAGTACTTC.

V is TRBV19 and J is TRBJ2-2; TRBD2 matches 7 bases. This CDR3 is built from 15 residues. Germline lookup yields CDR1 LNHDA and CDR2 SQIVND (reference sequence). V lost 4 bases to trimming and J lost 0 bases; unmatched junction nucleotides: 2. The CDR3 DNA reads as TGTGCCAGTAGTAGTCTAGCGGCGAACACCGGGGAGCTGTTTTTT. Its translation is CASSSLAANTGELFF.

The genes are TRBV30 and TRBJ1-5; D is ambiguous. V was shortened by 4 bases and J by 5 bases, with 12 bases between the two germline ends. Looked up from germline, CDR1 is GTSNPN and CDR2 is SVGIG (reference sequence). This CDR3 has 13 amino acids. The CDR3 nucleotides are TGTGCCTGGACCAGAGATACTGATCAGCCCCAGCATTTT. It codes for CAWTRDTDQPQHF.

The V gene is TRBV30, the J gene TRBJ1-3; no definite D call. Germline V lookup: CDR1 GTSNPN, CDR2 SVGIG (reference sequence). The CDR3 contains 14 residues. V was cut by 3 bases and J by 4 bases, with 13 bases left in between. The CDR3 loop reads CAWSLGRAGNTIYF. As DNA, the CDR3 is TGTGCCTGGAGCCTGGGAAGAGCAGGAAACACCATATATTTT.

The chain uses TRBV7-2 and TRBJ2-7; D gene ambiguous. The CDR3 totals 13 residues. Germline values: CDR1 SGHTA, CDR2 FQGNSA. Trimming took off 5 bases at V and 2 bases at J, with 10 bases between the two ends. CDR3 sequence (DNA): TGTGCCAGCAGCCGAAATCCGGCCTACGAGCAGTACTTC. It yields the protein CASSRNPAYEQYF.

This rearrangement joins TRBV2 to TRBJ1-2; a possible D gene is TRBD1 (5 bases). V lost 7 bases and J 2 bases, leaving 8 bases between the germline ends. The CDR3 is made up of 12 amino acids. CDR1 is SNHLY and CDR2 is FYNNEI in the germline V gene. The CDR3 sequence: CASTRQNYGYTF. As DNA, the CDR3 is TGTGCCAGCACTCGACAGAACTATGGCTACACCTTC.

The chain carries TRBV7-9 and TRBJ1-2, with TRBD1 as a possible D gene (5 bases). V lost 6 bases to trimming and J lost 5 bases, with 7 bases between them. This CDR3 has 11 amino acids. Germline V lookup: CDR1 SEHNR, CDR2 FQNEAQ (reference sequence). The CDR3 region has the DNA TGTGCCAGCAGAGGGGTATATGGCTACACCTTC. It encodes CASRGVYGYTF.

The rearrangement uses TRBV9 and TRBJ2-7, with TRBD1 matching over 8 bases. The CDR3 loop spans 14 amino acids. J was trimmed by 2 bases and V by 0 bases; bases with no gene match: 1. CDR1 SGDLS and CDR2 YYNGEE come from the germline V gene. CDR3 region: CASSVGGQAYEQYF. The CDR3 coding sequence is TGTGCCAGCAGCGTAGGGGGACAGGCCTACGAGCAGTACTTC.

This sequence joins TRBV28 and TRBJ2-7; no reliable D call. Per germline, CDR1 MDHEN and CDR2 SYDVKM. The length of the CDR3 is 13 residues. V was shortened by 1 base and J by 1 base, with 5 bases between the two germline ends. Here the CDR3 DNA reads TGTGCCAGCAGTTTATTCCAGTCCTACGAGCAGTACTTC. This encodes CASSLFQSYEQYF.

V is TRBV20-1 and J is TRBJ1-2, with unresolved D. This CDR3 spans 12 amino acids. Germline-derived CDR1 and CDR2 are DFQATT and SNEGSKA (reference sequence). Between the trimmed V and J ends, which lost 3 bases and 8 bases, there was a span of 13 bases. The chain's CDR3 is CSASLSRKGYTF. The CDR3 nucleotides are TGCAGTGCTAGTCTCTCAAGGAAGGGCTACACCTTC.

The V gene is TRBV30, the J gene TRBJ1-4; 7 positions match TRBD1. The junction had 17 bases not matched to a gene; V was cut back by 0 bases and J by 4 bases. This CDR3 comprises 19 residues. Germline-derived CDR1 and CDR2 are GTSNPN and SVGIG (reference sequence). For the CDR3, the DNA is TGTGCCTGGAGTGTACAGGGGACAGTCTACCCCTTGGTTAATGAAAAACTGTTTTTT. It translates to CAWSVQGTVYPLVNEKLFF.

The chain joins TRBV10-3 to TRBJ1-2, with unresolved D. Germline assignment: CDR1 ENHRY and CDR2 SYGVKD. V was pared by 8 bases and J by 8 bases, with 12 bases between. The CDR3 extends over 11 amino acids. The CDR3 loop reads CAISGQGGYTF. DNA for the CDR3: TGTGCCATCTCCGGGCAAGGAGGCTACACCTTC.

The chain has TRBV19 and TRBJ1-4, with D tentatively TRBD1 (5 bases). V was pared by 7 bases and J by 2 bases, with 14 bases between. There are 15 residues in the CDR3. CDR1 LNHDA and CDR2 SQIVND come from the germline V gene (reference sequence). The CDR3 sequence: CASTSGPGTNEKLFF. CDR3 bases: TGTGCCAGTACCTCTGGGCCAGGGACTAATGAAAAACTGTTTTTT.

The chain joins TRBV15 to TRBJ1-2; no definite D call. This CDR3 comprises 13 residues. V lost 0 bases and J lost 2, with 4 bases in between. Germline V gene lookup returns CDR1 LNHNV and CDR2 YYDKDF (reference sequence). The CDR3 region is CATSRDGNYGYTF. CDR3 DNA: TGTGCCACCAGCAGAGATGGGAACTATGGCTACACCTTC.

The rearrangement uses TRBV2 and TRBJ2-4; a weak D match, TRBD1 (7 bases). The length of the CDR3 is 14 residues. The V and J ends lost 6 bases and 8 bases respectively, with 17 bases between them. The germline V gene encodes CDR1 SNHLY and CDR2 FYNNEI. Written as DNA, the CDR3 is TGTGCCAGCAGAGGGGGCGCGGGGTCGTACATTCAGTACTTC. Its translation is CASRGGAGSYIQYF.

The rearrangement uses TRBV6-5 and TRBJ2-7; possibly TRBD1 for D (6 bases). V gave up 2 bases and J gave up 2 bases, with 13 bases separating them. The CDR3 consists of 15 residues. Germline V gives CDR1 MNHEY, CDR2 SVGAGI. The CDR3 sequence: CASSYQTGQPYEQYF. In nucleotides, the CDR3 is TGTGCCAGCAGTTACCAAACGGGACAACCCTACGAGCAGTACTTC.

The rearrangement uses TRBV6-5 and TRBJ1-2, with D tentatively TRBD1 (6 bases). The germline V gene has CDR1 MNHEY and CDR2 SVGAGI. The V and J ends lost 10 bases and 2 bases respectively, with 17 bases between them. This CDR3 is built from 14 residues. CDR3 bases: TGTGCCACAACGGCGGACAGCCTAAACTATGGCTACACCTTC. This gives the protein CATTADSLNYGYTF.

This sequence joins TRBV6-1 and TRBJ1-2; no definite D call. With 4 bases removed from V and 0 bases from J, the gap between germline ends came to 18 bases. The CDR3 is made up of 17 amino acids. CDR1 MNHNS and CDR2 SASEGT come from the germline V gene. CDR3 DNA: TGTGCCAGCAGTGCTCCCAGCTGGGGAGCTGCTAACTATGGCTACACCTTC. It codes for CASSAPSWGAANYGYTF.

The rearrangement uses TRBV11-1 and TRBJ2-5; D remains ambiguous. Trimming removed 5 bases at V and 3 bases at J, with 10 bases between. This CDR3 spans 13 amino acids. The germline V gene encodes CDR1 SGHAT and CDR2 FQDESV (reference sequence). The CDR3 protein is CASSVKVEETQYF. The CDR3 nucleotides read TGTGCCAGCAGCGTGAAGGTGGAAGAGACCCAGTACTTC.

The chain couples TRBV10-2 to TRBJ1-3, with no clear D. The CDR3 loop spans 11 amino acids. CDR1 is WSHSY, CDR2 SAAADI, per germline. Trimming pared 6 bases from V and 2 bases from J, leaving 2 bases between. The CDR3 loop is CASRTGNTIYF. In DNA, the CDR3 is TGCGCCAGCAGGACTGGAAACACCATATATTTT.

The chain couples TRBV3-1 (or the pseudogene TRBV3-2) to TRBJ2-7; 9 positions agree with TRBD2. V lost 4 bases to trimming and J lost 4 bases; unmatched junction nucleotides: 8. The CDR3 has 15 residues. Germline CDR1 LGHDT, CDR2 YNNKEL (reference sequence). The CDR3 spells CASSPGASGIYEQYF. The CDR3, as DNA: TGTGCCAGCAGCCCTGGAGCTAGCGGGATATACGAGCAGTACTTC.

V and J are TRBV28 and TRBJ2-3; 7 bases are shared with TRBD1. The CDR3 consists of 15 residues. V dropped 4 bases and J dropped 2; count of bases not matched to a gene: 6. Per germline, CDR1 MDHEN and CDR2 SYDVKM. This chain's CDR3 is CASSSAGQATDTQYF. CDR3 nucleotides: TGTGCCAGCAGTTCCGCCGGACAGGCCACAGATACGCAGTATTTT.

This clone showed up just once. This chain joins TRBV7-9 and TRBJ1-3; D is undetermined. Germline loops: CDR1 SEHNR, CDR2 FQNEAQ (reference sequence). The CDR3 extends over 15 amino acids. V lost 5 bases to trimming and J lost 0 bases, with 11 bases between them. CDR3 protein: CASSPLQPSGNTIYF. The CDR3 DNA sequence: TGTGCCAGCAGCCCGTTACAGCCCTCTGGAAACACCATATATTTT.

This chain uses TRBV30 with TRBJ2-7; D not resolved. This CDR3 region has 13 residues. V was shortened by 3 bases and J by 0 bases, with 9 bases between the two germline ends. Looked up from germline, CDR1 is GTSNPN and CDR2 is SVGIG (reference sequence). DNA of the CDR3: TGTGCCTGGAGACAGCCAGGCTCCTACGAGCAGTACTTC. It codes for CAWRQPGSYEQYF.

V gene TRBV7-3 combines with J gene TRBJ2-2; TRBD1 agrees at 7 bases. This CDR3 is 16 amino acids long. CDR1 SGHTA and CDR2 FQGTGA come from the germline V gene. V lost 1 base and J lost 5; bases outside the gene matches: 7. The CDR3 region has the DNA TGTGCCAGCAGCTTAAACAGGGGACGGGGAACCGGGGAGCTGTTTTTT. Translating gives CASSLNRGRGTGELFF. Using reference TRBV7-3 and TRBJ2-2 for the parts outside the CDR3, the full variable domain is GAGVSQTPSNKVTEKGKYVELRCDPISGHTALYWYRQSLGQGPEFLIYFQGTGAADDSGLPNDRFFAVRPEGSVSTLKIQRTERGDSAVYLCASSLNRGRGTGELFFGEGSRLTVL.

This CDR3 is CASSLAQGSVEQFF. The DNA of the CDR3 is TGCGCCAGCAGCTTGGCACAGGGGTCTGTTGAGCAGTTCTTC. The chain has TRBV5-1 and TRBJ2-1; 7 nucleotides line up with TRBD1. V was pared by 0 bases and J by 9 bases, with 6 bases of the junction left unmatched. This CDR3 is 14 amino acids long. CDR1 is SGHRS, CDR2 YFSETQ, per germline.

This clone appeared a single time. V gene TRBV11-3 combines with J gene TRBJ2-3; D ambiguous. Trimming stripped 5 bases from V and 5 bases from J, with 11 bases between. Germline assignment: CDR1 SGHNT and CDR2 YENEEA. The CDR3 extends over 13 amino acids. The CDR3 here is CASSASMLDTQYF. In nucleotides, the CDR3 is TGTGCCAGCAGCGCCAGCATGTTAGATACGCAGTATTTT.

The genes are TRBV10-3 and TRBJ2-5; 8 bases align to TRBD1. The junction had 4 bases not matched to a gene; V was cut back by 0 bases and J by 4 bases. CDR3 length equals 15 residues. Germline CDR1 ENHRY, CDR2 SYGVKD. This chain's CDR3 is CAISESIGQGETQYF. In nucleotides, the CDR3 is TGTGCCATCAGTGAGTCGATAGGACAGGGAGAGACCCAGTACTTC.

Points on this clone: A junction boundary mismatches the germline segment, possibly from a read error. The J gene is TRBJ1-1, the V gene TRBV30; D not certain. Germline CDR1 and CDR2: GTSNPN and SVGIG (reference sequence). The CDR3 is 13 residues long. CDR3 residues: CAWRGGMKTEAFF. DNA for the CDR3: TGTGCCTGGAGGGGAGGGATGAAAACTGAAGCTTTCTTT.

The chain employs TRBV4-3 and TRBJ2-1, with D tentatively TRBD1 or TRBD2 (6 bases each). Germline V CDR1 and CDR2: LGHNA, YSLEER. Deletions cut 0 bases from V and 3 bases from J, with 9 bases between. The CDR3 is made up of 15 amino acids. The CDR3 region has the DNA TGCGCCAGCAGCCAAGACAGGGGAGGCTACAATGAGCAGTTCTTC. It specifies CASSQDRGGYNEQFF.